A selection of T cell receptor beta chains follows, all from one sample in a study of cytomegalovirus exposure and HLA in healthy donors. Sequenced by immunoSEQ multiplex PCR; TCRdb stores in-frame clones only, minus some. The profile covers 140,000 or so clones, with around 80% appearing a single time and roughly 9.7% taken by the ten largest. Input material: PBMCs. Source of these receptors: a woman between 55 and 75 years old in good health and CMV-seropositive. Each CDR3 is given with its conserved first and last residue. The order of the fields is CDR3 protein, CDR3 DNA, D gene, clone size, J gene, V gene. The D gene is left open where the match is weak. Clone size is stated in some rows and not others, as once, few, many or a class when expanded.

CASSPGSDTQYF | TGTGCCAGCAGCCCAGGGTCAGATACGCAGTATTTT | . | . | TRBJ2-3 | TRBV25-1
CASSLKGQSGANVLTF | TGTGCCAGCAGCTTAAAGGGACAGTCTGGGGCCAACGTCCTGACTTTC | TRBD1 | . | TRBJ2-6 | TRBV7-2
CASRLRDRPFYEQYF | TGTGCCAGCAGGCTCCGGGACAGGCCCTTTTACGAGCAGTACTTC | TRBD1 | . | TRBJ2-7 | TRBV28
CASSLMSGRNQPQHF | TGTGCCAGCAGCTTAATGTCAGGGCGTAATCAGCCCCAGCATTTT | . | . | TRBJ1-5 | TRBV7-2
CAWRGTSWTGELFF | TGTGCCTGGAGGGGGACTAGCTGGACCGGGGAGCTGTTTTTT | TRBD2 | . | TRBJ2-2 | TRBV30
CASSLDPGAGGYTF | TGCGCCAGCAGCCTTGACCCAGGGGCAGGAGGCTACACCTTC | . | . | TRBJ1-2 | TRBV5-1
CASSSPQGFAYEQYF | TGTGCCAGCAGTTCGCCACAGGGATTCGCCTACGAGCAGTACTTC | . | . | TRBJ2-7 | TRBV28
CASSDALAGHTQYF | TGTGCCAGCAGTGACGCCCTAGCGGGTCATACGCAGTATTTT | TRBD2 | . | TRBJ2-3 | TRBV6-4
CASSLAGGRTDTQYF | TGTGCCAGCAGCTTAGCGGGAGGACGCACAGATACGCAGTATTTT | . | once | TRBJ2-3 | TRBV7-9
CASSRLSGGGELFF | TGTGCCAGCAGCCGACTTTCTGGCGGCGGGGAGCTGTTTTTT | . | . | TRBJ2-2 | TRBV28
CASSPSMGEETQYF | TGTGCCAGCTCACCGAGTATGGGCGAAGAGACCCAGTACTTC | . | . | TRBJ2-5 | TRBV18
CASSLSRFSYEQYF | TGCGCCAGCAGCTTGTCCAGGTTCTCCTACGAGCAGTACTTC | . | . | TRBJ2-7 | TRBV5-1
CASLLLLAGGMGANVLTF | TGTGCCAGCCTACTACTACTAGCGGGAGGGATGGGGGCCAACGTCCTGACTTTC | TRBD2 | . | TRBJ2-6 | TRBV7-9
CASSLARGGSSTDTQYF | TGCGCCAGCAGCTTGGCCAGGGGCGGATCTAGCACAGATACGCAGTATTTT | . | once | TRBJ2-3 | TRBV5-1
CASSSGTSGEQFF | TGTGCCAGCAGCTCGGGGACTAGCGGCGAGCAGTTCTTC | TRBD2 | . | TRBJ2-1 | TRBV7-3
CASAAWEQFF | TGTGCCAGCGCGGCCTGGGAGCAGTTCTTC | . | . | TRBJ2-1 | TRBV6-1
CASSLGLAGVNEQFF | TGTGCCAGCAGCCTCGGACTAGCGGGAGTCAATGAGCAGTTCTTC | TRBD2 | . | TRBJ2-1 | TRBV7-9
CASNREYVNEQYF | TGTGCCAGCAATCGCGAATATGTCAACGAGCAGTACTTC | . | . | TRBJ2-7 | TRBV27
CASTPGGLQETQYF | TGTGCCAGCACCCCCGGGGGGTTACAAGAGACCCAGTACTTC | TRBD2 | . | TRBJ2-5 | TRBV6-1
CASSFPGRSYEQYF | TGTGCCAGCAGTTTCCCCGGGAGATCCTACGAGCAGTACTTC | . | few | TRBJ2-7 | TRBV28
CASTFRGKQETQYF | TGTGCCAGCACCTTCCGGGGAAAACAAGAGACCCAGTACTTC | . | . | TRBJ2-5 | TRBV6-1
CASSLRLAGGPDTQYF | TGTGCCAGCAGCTTGCGACTAGCGGGAGGGCCTGATACGCAGTATTTT | TRBD2 | . | TRBJ2-3 | TRBV5-5
CASSLNPGLAGAAETQYF | TGTGCCAGCAGCCTCAACCCGGGACTAGCGGGAGCGGCGGAGACCCAGTACTTC | TRBD2 | . | TRBJ2-5 | TRBV7-3
CATSLGGARAFF | TGTGCCACCTCACTTGGGGGCGCTCGAGCTTTCTTT | . | . | TRBJ1-1 | TRBV18
CSVGPPQGSDGYTF | TGCAGCGTTGGGCCTCCACAGGGATCCGATGGCTACACCTTC | . | once | TRBJ1-2 | TRBV29-1
CASREEGPLDTQYF | TGTGCCAGCAGAGAGGAGGGACCTCTAGATACGCAGTATTTT | . | . | TRBJ2-3 | TRBV6-5
CASSPSSGTTDTQYF | TGTGCCAGCTCACCTTCTAGCGGGACCACAGATACGCAGTATTTT | TRBD2 | . | TRBJ2-3 | TRBV18
CASSFIGQTYEQYF | TGTGCCAGCAGCTTCATTGGACAGACCTACGAGCAGTACTTC | . | . | TRBJ2-7 | TRBV7-2
CAISEVGGGEGAFF | TGTGCCATCAGTGAGGTCGGAGGGGGCGAAGGGGCTTTCTTT | TRBD1 | . | TRBJ1-1 | TRBV10-3
CATGHPTVGTEAFF | TGTGCCACGGGACATCCAACTGTTGGCACTGAAGCTTTCTTT | . | . | TRBJ1-1 | TRBV19
CSAGQGYEQYF | TGCAGTGCTGGACAGGGCTACGAGCAGTACTTC | TRBD1 | once | TRBJ2-7 | TRBV20-1
CASSQEGSGYEQYF | TGTGCCAGCAGCCAGGAGGGTAGCGGGTACGAGCAGTACTTC | TRBD2 | . | TRBJ2-7 | TRBV7-2
CASSILETQYF | TGTGCCAGTAGTATCCTGGAGACCCAGTACTTC | . | . | TRBJ2-5 | TRBV19
CASSLGAAGGELFF | TGCGCCAGCAGCTTGGGGGCAGCGGGCGGGGAGCTGTTTTTT | . | . | TRBJ2-2 | TRBV5-1
CASRPRQGANYGYTF | TGTGCCAGCAGACCGAGACAGGGAGCTAACTATGGCTACACCTTC | TRBD1 | . | TRBJ1-2 | TRBV28
CASSDPGHPNTEAFF | TGTGCCAGCAGCGATCCGGGACATCCGAACACTGAAGCTTTCTTT | . | few | TRBJ1-1 | TRBV7-2
CASSLPTGGSYSNQPQHF | TGTGCCAGTAGTCTACCGACAGGGGGGTCCTATAGCAATCAGCCCCAGCATTTT | TRBD1 | . | TRBJ1-5 | TRBV19
CASSLDWRGEQFF | TGTGCCAGCAGCTTAGATTGGCGGGGTGAGCAGTTCTTC | . | . | TRBJ2-1 | TRBV7-2
CASSLEQRAQYF | TGTGCCAGCAGCTTGGAACAGCGGGCCCAGTACTTC | . | once | TRBJ2-5 | TRBV5-4
CASSPEMGEQYF | TGCGCCAGCAGCCCGGAGATGGGCGAGCAGTACTTC | . | few | TRBJ2-7 | TRBV5-1
CASSIGVDRGYTEAFF | TGTGCCAGCAGTATAGGGGTGGACAGGGGGTACACTGAAGCTTTCTTT | TRBD1 | . | TRBJ1-1 | TRBV27
CASRLWRAGPEGETQYF | TGTGCCAGCAGGCTTTGGCGAGCGGGACCGGAAGGAGAGACCCAGTACTTC | TRBD2 | . | TRBJ2-5 | TRBV28
CASRGTDRNTIYF | TGTGCCAGTAGGGGGACAGACCGAAACACCATATATTTT | TRBD1 | few | TRBJ1-3 | TRBV5-8
CASSLGLAGGEYF | TGTGCCAGCAGCTTGGGATTAGCGGGAGGGGAATACTTC | TRBD2 | . | TRBJ2-7 | TRBV5-6
CASSSPEIYGYTF | TGTGCCAGCAGTTCCCCCGAGATCTATGGCTACACCTTC | . | few | TRBJ1-2 | TRBV28
CASSLGDRFYEQYF | TGCGCCAGCAGCTTGGGGGACAGGTTCTACGAGCAGTACTTC | TRBD1 | few | TRBJ2-7 | TRBV5-1
CASSYSLGPPYEQYF | TGTGCCAGCAGTTACTCCTTGGGCCCTCCCTACGAGCAGTACTTC | . | . | TRBJ2-7 | TRBV6-5
CAWSPLGVAYEQYF | TGTGCCTGGAGTCCCCTCGGGGTCGCCTACGAGCAGTACTTC | . | . | TRBJ2-7 | TRBV30
CSVSDHRGGIGYGYTF | TGCAGCGTGAGTGACCACAGGGGCGGAATCGGCTATGGCTACACCTTC | TRBD1 | . | TRBJ1-2 | TRBV29-1
CATWTERAGANVLTF | TGTGCCACATGGACTGAGCGGGCTGGGGCCAACGTCCTGACTTTC | . | . | TRBJ2-6 | TRBV6-5
CASSLGLVGEQFF | TGTGCCAGCAGCCTCGGACTAGTCGGTGAGCAGTTCTTC | TRBD2 | . | TRBJ2-1 | TRBV27
CASSAYIAGDYGYTF | TGTGCCAGCAGCGCTTACATAGCCGGAGACTATGGCTACACCTTC | . | . | TRBJ1-2 | TRBV7-2
CASRPDRGIPEQYF | TGTGCCAGCAGGCCGGACAGGGGGATACCCGAGCAGTACTTC | TRBD1 | . | TRBJ2-7 | TRBV6-5